This T cell receptor beta chain came from a study of blood T cells in healthy people across ages. A sample-barcoded 5' primer and a J-beta primer mix were used in a second PCR of about 7 to 11 cycles. TCRdb passed the 5' RACE reads through MiXCR, listing each CDR3 protein once. The profile shows about 780,000 distinct CDR3 sequences, around half of them singletons. Findings of the study overall: It was not possible, with unsorted PBMCs, to conclusively compare naive and antigen-experienced cells.

Germline values: CDR1 SEHNR, CDR2 FQNEAQ (reference sequence). The CDR3 length is 14 residues. V was pared by 7 bases and J by 0 bases, with 2 bases of the junction left unmatched. This clonotype came up a few times. Its specificity is unknown. The receptor was derived from an elderly man in good health. The chain recombines TRBV7-9 with TRBJ2-1; TRBD2 aligns across 8 bases. Sequencing was performed on blood. CDR3 in amino acids: CASTGGSSYNEQFF. The CDR3 coding sequence is TGTGCCAGCACGGGGGGGAGCTCCTACAATGAGCAGTTCTTC.